This TCR beta chain was sequenced for a study of blood T cell repertoires in COVID-19 (dated by TCRdb to 2020 to 2021). Notes on the research overall: Samples covering the acute and convalescent phases of COVID-19 were provided by collaborators in the United States, Italy and Spain. The sample metadata nearly always contained a de-identified subject ID, COVID-19 status, age in years and sex. The material from the prospective study consisted of cDNA or gDNA derived from T cells, B-cell-depleted T cells, or PBMCs. The dataset comprised deeply sampled blood TCRbeta repertoires from subjects exposed to, actively infected with, or recovered from COVID-19. The samples were drawn from the first 160 participants of the ongoing ImmuneRACE study and from more than 1,000 subjects provided by 6 global collaborators. A freely available public database, intended as a resource for researchers studying the immune response to SARS-CoV-2, is where the repertoires were released. Where available, HLA class I and class II types were taken from metadata supplied by the sample provider and were not determined by assay-based typing. Results the study describes overall, beyond this receptor: The amount of clinical and demographic metadata varied by source and participant and was provided uncurated.

Whole blood was collected in K2EDTA tubes by collaborating institutions according to the institutions' own protocols. For TCRbeta analysis, collaborators shipped samples as frozen whole blood, isolated PBMCs, or DNA extracted from either of those sample types. This clone showed up just a few times. Its antigen target is currently unknown. There are no base qualities to consult, and no much larger clone falls within one base. The germline V gene (reference sequence) sets CDR1 to LNHDA and CDR2 to SQIVND. The CDR3 runs 15 amino acids, cysteine and phenylalanine included. Only CDR3 DNA is held: 45 bases, read in frame from base 1. Trimming costs V 0 bases and J 0 bases, and their ends lie 6 bases apart. TCRbeta CDR3 regions were amplified from genomic DNA by means of the immunoSEQ Assay, a bias-controlled multiplex PCR. For the original study's pipeline: Nucleated cell counts per sample were estimated from amplification of reference gene primers within the assay. Sequence reads were collapsed and filtered to measure the absolute abundance of every unique TCRbeta CDR3 rearrangement. For each sample, productive Simpson clonality was calculated by taking the square root of Simpson's diversity index across productive rearrangements. Imported from immuneACCESS, the table was reduced by TCRdb to in-frame sequences with V and J called. These copies leave out some clones; in studies compared against another copy, an unresolved V gene accounts for under half, and the cause of the remainder is not known. That table furnishes V, J and clone size, whereas the DNA furnished D and trimming. The sample contains approximately 70,000 clones, around 87% of them found a single time. The top ten hold approximately 7% of the sample.

The V and J segments used are TRBV19 and TRBJ1-3; no D gene is confidently identified. Sequenced input: peripheral blood. The TCR was taken from a man in his forties or fifties with active COVID-19. The nucleotide sequence reads TGTGCCAGTAGTATAGAGACTTCCTCTGGAAACACCATATATTTT. Translated, this gives CASSIETSSGNTIYF. Supplemented by the reference TRBV19 and TRBJ1-3 proteins around the CDR3, the complete variable domain is DGGITQSPKYLFRKEGQNVTLSCEQNLNHDAMYWYRQDPGQGLRLIYYSQIVNDFQKGDIAEGYSVSREKKESFPLTVTSAQKNPTAFYLCASSIETSSGNTIYFGEGSWLTVV.